This T cell receptor beta chain was observed in a study of cytomegalovirus exposure and HLA in healthy donors. Across the study: About 79 million unique TCRs from HLA-typed donors were held in an early data release. Overall study results and limits: Excluded were some V segments that proved indistinguishable, including TRBV6-2 and TRBV6-3. Follow-up analysis later connected one missense variant in DCLRE1C with trimming of TCR beta V- and J-genes. Presence/absence analyses assumed roughly uniform sequencing depth across donors.

The CDR3 has 19 residues. CDR1 SGHAT and CDR2 FQNNGV come from the germline V gene. Trimming took 3 bases from V and 0 from J; bases not matched to a gene: 15. Primers: 60 Vbeta forward and 13 Jbeta reverse. Here immunoSEQ multiplex PCR was the method, and the copy in TCRdb shows in-frame clones only, minus some. The sample lists 150,000 to 200,000 clones, 65% to 85% occurring once. This clone was found once. Its cognate antigen is unknown. The material sequenced was PBMCs. This receptor was taken from a man in his 60s in good health and CMV-seronegative. V usage is TRBV11-2 and J usage is TRBJ1-2, with 8 positions matching TRBD1. The CDR3 region has the DNA TGTGCCAGCAGCTTTATTAGGGTTCCCTCGACAGGGGCTAACTATGGCTACACCTTC. Its protein product is CASSFIRVPSTGANYGYTF.